The 9 T cell receptor beta chains below were found in one sample sequenced in a study of shared clonotypes between healthy human individuals. Generated by immunoSEQ multiplex PCR, the TCRdb table keeps only in-frame clones and is missing some. The sample lists about 480,000 clones; over 75% were seen once. Material for sequencing was PBMCs. The receptors here all came from a woman in her 40s in good health. Some clones in this sample may be carry-over from other donors' samples.

The rearrangement uses TRBV28 and TRBJ1-3; a weak D match, TRBD1 (6 bases). The CDR3 contains 14 residues. Germline CDR1 is MDHEN and CDR2 is SYDVKM. Trimming took 4 bases from V and 2 from J, leaving 9 bases between them. CDR3 DNA sequence: TGTGCCAGCAGTTCTCAGGGGCCTGGAAACACCATATATTTT. Translation: CASSSQGPGNTIYF.

The chain uses TRBV10-3 and TRBJ2-2; D ambiguous. Germline CDR1 and CDR2: ENHRY and SYGVKD. This CDR3 spans 17 amino acids. V lost 4 bases to trimming and J lost 0 bases, with 15 bases between them. The CDR3 sequence is CAISASRVRANTGELFF. In DNA, the CDR3 is TGTGCCATCAGTGCGTCAAGGGTGCGTGCGAACACCGGGGAGCTGTTTTTT.

J is TRBJ2-2 and V is TRBV5-4; TRBD2 aligns across 16 bases. This CDR3 region has 17 residues. The V gene's germline CDR1 is SGHNT and CDR2 YYREEE (reference sequence). Losses at the gene ends were 0 bases for V and 6 bases for J; bases not matched to a gene: 2. CDR3: CASSLEGTSGRAGELFF. CDR3 coding DNA: TGTGCCAGCAGCTTGGAAGGGACTAGCGGGAGGGCCGGGGAGCTGTTTTTT.

As concerns this clone: Other DNA sequences in this specimen translate into the identical CDR3. This sequence joins TRBV5-4 and TRBJ2-5; 12 bases map to TRBD2. Germline CDR1 reads SGHNT; CDR2 reads YYREEE (reference sequence). The length of the CDR3 is 15 residues. V lost 1 base to trimming and J lost 3 bases; unmatched junction nucleotides: 1. Written as DNA, the CDR3 is TGTGCCAGCAGCTTGAGACTAGCGGGAGAAGAGACCCAGTACTTC. Protein product: CASSLRLAGEETQYF. Using reference TRBV5-4 and TRBJ2-5 for the parts outside the CDR3, the full variable domain is ETGVTQSPTHLIKTRGQQVTLRCSSQSGHNTVSWYQQALGQGPQFIFQYYREEENGRGNFPPRFSGLQFPNYSSELNVNALELDDSALYLCASSLRLAGEETQYFGPGTRLLVL.

The chain combines TRBV19 with TRBJ2-3; TRBD2 is a possible D gene (5 bases). Looked up from germline, CDR1 is LNHDA and CDR2 is SQIVND (reference sequence). Trimming removed 5 bases from V and 0 bases from J, with 6 bases in between. The length of the CDR3 is 13 residues. This chain's CDR3 is CASSPSSTDTQYF. In DNA, the CDR3 is TGTGCCAGTAGTCCTAGCAGCACAGATACGCAGTATTTT.

There are a few counts of this clone. The chain recombines TRBV18 with TRBJ2-7; D is perhaps TRBD1 (7 bases). The CDR3 runs to 19 residues. Germline CDR1 and CDR2: KGHSH and LQKENI. V dropped 4 bases and J dropped 0 bases, with 25 bases sitting between them. The CDR3 DNA reads as TGTGCCAGCTCACAAAACGGAGGAGGGGGCGCGCCCCTCTCCTACGAGCAGTACTTC. Its protein is CASSQNGGGGAPLSYEQYF. The full variable domain, completed using reference TRBV18 and TRBJ2-7, is NAGVMQNPRHLVRRRGQEARLRCSPMKGHSHVYWYRQLPEEGLKFMVYLQKENIIDESGMPKERFSAEFPKEGPSILRIQQVVRGDSAAYFCASSQNGGGGAPLSYEQYFGPGTRLTVT.

The CDR3 DNA is TGCAGCGGGGGGGTCTTAGATGAGCAGTTCTTC. It yields the protein CSGGVLDEQFF. The chain combines TRBV29-1 with TRBJ2-1, with D possibly matching TRBD2 (6 bases). Germline V lookup: CDR1 SQVTM, CDR2 ANQGSEA. The CDR3 spans 11 residues. V dropped 7 bases and J dropped 8 bases, with 12 bases sitting between them.

This chain links TRBV5-1 with TRBJ1-5, with 7 positions matching TRBD1. V gave up 3 bases and J gave up 0 bases; unmatched junction bases: 12. The CDR3 runs to 18 residues. Germline assignment: CDR1 SGHRS and CDR2 YFSETQ. The CDR3 sequence: CASSCTGTVAYSNQPQHF. CDR3 sequence (DNA): TGCGCCAGCAGCTGTACCGGGACAGTTGCCTATAGCAATCAGCCCCAGCATTTT.

V gene TRBV7-6 combines with J gene TRBJ2-2, with D tentatively TRBD1 (5 bases). V lost 1 base, J lost 9 bases, and 6 bases lay in between. The CDR3 has 12 amino acids. CDR1 is SGHVS and CDR2 is FNYEAQ in the germline V gene. The CDR3 sequence is CASSLVDRELFF. The DNA for the CDR3 is TGTGCCAGCAGCTTAGTGGACAGGGAGCTGTTTTTT. Full variable domain (rest looked up from reference TRBV7-6 and TRBJ2-2): GAGVSQSPRYKVTKRGQDVALRCDPISGHVSLYWYRQALGQGPEFLTYFNYEAQQDKSGLPNDRFSAERPEGSISTLTIQRTEQRDSAMYRCASSLVDRELFFGEGSRLTVL.